This T cell receptor (beta chain) originates from a study of blood T cell repertoires in COVID-19. Study-wide context: The cDNA or gDNA used as material had been derived from T cells, B-cell-depleted T cells, or PBMCs.

Germline V gene lookup returns CDR1 MGHRA and CDR2 YSYEKL. CDR3 length equals 15 residues. In the original analysis: Quantification of nucleated cells was approximated via reference gene primer amplification. Sequencing was performed with immunoSEQ multiplex PCR; in TCRdb, only in-frame clones are kept and a portion is missing. V, J and clone size were drawn from that table, and D and trimming were deduced from the DNA. The data contain roughly 93,000 clones, around 89% of them singletons. This clone was counted a single time. One end of the junction is discordant with germline, which a read error may explain.

The TCR comes from a man aged 50 to 60 with acute or convalescent COVID-19. The sample comprised peripheral blood. The V gene is TRBV4-1, the J gene TRBJ2-7; a possible D gene is TRBD1 (6 bases). CDR3 region: CASRQGQQSSYEQYF. The DNA for the CDR3 is TGCGCCAGCAGGCAAGGACAGCAGAGCTCCTACGAGCAGTACTTC.